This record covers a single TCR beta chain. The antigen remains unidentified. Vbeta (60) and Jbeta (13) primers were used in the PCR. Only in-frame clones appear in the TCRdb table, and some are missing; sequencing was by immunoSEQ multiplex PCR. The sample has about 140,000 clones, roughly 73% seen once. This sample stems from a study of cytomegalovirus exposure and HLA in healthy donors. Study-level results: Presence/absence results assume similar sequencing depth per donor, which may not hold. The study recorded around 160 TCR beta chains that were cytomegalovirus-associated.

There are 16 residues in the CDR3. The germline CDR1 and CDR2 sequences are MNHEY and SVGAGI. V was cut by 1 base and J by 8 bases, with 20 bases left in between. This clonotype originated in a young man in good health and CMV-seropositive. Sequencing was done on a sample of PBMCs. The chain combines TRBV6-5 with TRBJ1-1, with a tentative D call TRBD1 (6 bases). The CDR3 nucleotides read TGTGCCAGCAGTTACTGGGGCAGGGGAAAACCCAACGAAGCTTTCTTT. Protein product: CASSYWGRGKPNEAFF.